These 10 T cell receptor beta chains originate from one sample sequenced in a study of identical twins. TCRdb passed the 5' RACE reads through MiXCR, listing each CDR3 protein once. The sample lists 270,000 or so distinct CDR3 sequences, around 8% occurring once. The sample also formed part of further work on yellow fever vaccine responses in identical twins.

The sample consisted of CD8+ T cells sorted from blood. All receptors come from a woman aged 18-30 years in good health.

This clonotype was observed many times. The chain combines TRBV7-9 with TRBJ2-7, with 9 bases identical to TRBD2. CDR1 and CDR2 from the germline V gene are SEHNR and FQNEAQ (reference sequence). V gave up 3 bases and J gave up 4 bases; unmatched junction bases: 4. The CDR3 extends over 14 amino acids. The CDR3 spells CASSFRAGGYEQYF. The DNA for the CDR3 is TGTGCCAGCAGCTTCCGAGCGGGGGGATACGAGCAGTACTTC. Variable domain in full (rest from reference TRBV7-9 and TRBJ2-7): DTGVSQNPRHKITKRGQNVTFRCDPISEHNRLYWYRQTLGQGPEFLTYFQNEAQLEKSRLLSDRFSAERPKGSFSTLEIQRTEQGDSAMYLCASSFRAGGYEQYFGPGTRLTVT.

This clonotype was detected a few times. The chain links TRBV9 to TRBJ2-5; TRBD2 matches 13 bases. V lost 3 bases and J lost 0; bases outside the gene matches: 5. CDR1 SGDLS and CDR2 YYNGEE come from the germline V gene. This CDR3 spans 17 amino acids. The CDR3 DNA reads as TGTGCCAGCAGCGCTGGACTAGCGGGGGAGTACCAAGAGACCCAGTACTTC. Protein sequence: CASSAGLAGEYQETQYF.

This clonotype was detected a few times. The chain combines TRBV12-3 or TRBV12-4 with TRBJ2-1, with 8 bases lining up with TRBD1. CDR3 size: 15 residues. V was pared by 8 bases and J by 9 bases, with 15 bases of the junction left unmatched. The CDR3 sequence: CASLGSGRGHSEQFF. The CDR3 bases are TGTGCCAGCCTGGGGTCGGGCAGGGGGCACAGTGAGCAGTTCTTC.

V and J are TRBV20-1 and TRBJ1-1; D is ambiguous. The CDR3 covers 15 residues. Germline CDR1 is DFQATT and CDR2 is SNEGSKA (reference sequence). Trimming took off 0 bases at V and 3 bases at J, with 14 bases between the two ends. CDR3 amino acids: CSARDMGSRDTEAFF. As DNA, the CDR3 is TGCAGTGCTAGAGATATGGGCAGTCGGGACACTGAAGCTTTCTTT.

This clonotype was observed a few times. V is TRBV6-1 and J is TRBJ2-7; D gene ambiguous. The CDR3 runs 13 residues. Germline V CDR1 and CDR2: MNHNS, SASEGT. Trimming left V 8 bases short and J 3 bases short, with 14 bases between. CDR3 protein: CASFSRTVYEQYF. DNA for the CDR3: TGTGCCAGCTTCTCCAGGACCGTCTACGAGCAGTACTTC.

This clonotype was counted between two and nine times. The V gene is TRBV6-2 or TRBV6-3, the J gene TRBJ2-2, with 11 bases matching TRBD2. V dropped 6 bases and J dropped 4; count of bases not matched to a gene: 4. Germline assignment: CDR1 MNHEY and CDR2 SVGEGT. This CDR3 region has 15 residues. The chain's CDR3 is CASSGLAGTTGELFF. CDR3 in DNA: TGTGCCAGCAGCGGACTAGCGGGTACCACCGGGGAGCTGTTTTTT.

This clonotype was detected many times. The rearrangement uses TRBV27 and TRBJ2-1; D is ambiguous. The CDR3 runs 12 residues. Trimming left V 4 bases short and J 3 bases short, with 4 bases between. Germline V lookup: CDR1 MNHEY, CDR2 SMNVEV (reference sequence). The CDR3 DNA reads TGTGCCAGCAGTTCCGACTACAATGAGCAGTTCTTC. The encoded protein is CASSSDYNEQFF.

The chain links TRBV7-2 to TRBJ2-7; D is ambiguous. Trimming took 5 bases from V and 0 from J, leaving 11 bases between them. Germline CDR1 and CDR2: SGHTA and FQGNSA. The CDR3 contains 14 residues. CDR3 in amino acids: CASSAEWSSYEQYF. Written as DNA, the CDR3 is TGTGCCAGCAGCGCCGAGTGGAGCTCCTACGAGCAGTACTTC.

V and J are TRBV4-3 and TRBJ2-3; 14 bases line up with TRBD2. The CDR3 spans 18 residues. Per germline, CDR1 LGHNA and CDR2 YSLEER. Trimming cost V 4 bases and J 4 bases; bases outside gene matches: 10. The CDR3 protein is CASSLGWGLAGDPDTQYF. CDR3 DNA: TGCGCCAGCAGCCTAGGCTGGGGACTAGCGGGAGACCCAGATACGCAGTATTTT.

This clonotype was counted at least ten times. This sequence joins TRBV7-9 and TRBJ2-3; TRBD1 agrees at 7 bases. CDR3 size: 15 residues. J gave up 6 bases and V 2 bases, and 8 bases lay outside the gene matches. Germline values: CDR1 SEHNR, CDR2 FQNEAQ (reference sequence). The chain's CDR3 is CASSLRGQFKDTQYF. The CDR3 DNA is TGTGCCAGCAGCTTAAGGGGGCAGTTTAAGGATACGCAGTATTTT.